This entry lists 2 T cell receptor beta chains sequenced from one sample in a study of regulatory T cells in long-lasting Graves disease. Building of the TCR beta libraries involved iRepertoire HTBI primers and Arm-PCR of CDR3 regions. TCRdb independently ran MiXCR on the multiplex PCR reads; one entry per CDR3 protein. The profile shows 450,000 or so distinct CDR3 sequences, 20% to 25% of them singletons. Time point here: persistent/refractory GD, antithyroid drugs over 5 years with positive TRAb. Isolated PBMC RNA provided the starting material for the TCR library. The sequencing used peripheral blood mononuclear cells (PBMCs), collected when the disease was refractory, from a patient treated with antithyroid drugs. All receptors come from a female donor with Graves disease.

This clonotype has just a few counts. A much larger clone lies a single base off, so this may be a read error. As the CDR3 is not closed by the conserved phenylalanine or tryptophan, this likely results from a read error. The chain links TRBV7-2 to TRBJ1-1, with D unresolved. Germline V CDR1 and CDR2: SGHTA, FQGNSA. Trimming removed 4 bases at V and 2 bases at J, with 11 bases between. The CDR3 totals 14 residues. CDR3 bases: TGTGCCAGCAGCTCTTATCCAGAAAACACTGAAGCTTTCCTT. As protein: CASSSYPENTEAFL.

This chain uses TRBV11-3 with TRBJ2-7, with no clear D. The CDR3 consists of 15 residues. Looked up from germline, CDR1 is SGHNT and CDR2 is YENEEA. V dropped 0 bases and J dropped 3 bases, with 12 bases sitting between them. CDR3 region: CASSLDPGTDYEQYF. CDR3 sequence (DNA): TGTGCCAGCAGCTTAGATCCAGGAACAGACTACGAGCAGTACTTC.